A single sample is the source of the 2 T cell receptor beta chains below, sequenced in a study of blood T cell repertoires in COVID-19 (dated by TCRdb to 2019 to 2021). Libraries were made using the immunoSEQ multiplex PCR assay. The source is immuneACCESS, and TCRdb retained only in-frame sequences with V and J called. Part of the clones is not carried over; for the studies checked, unresolved V genes explain less than half of this, and the remainder is unexplained. The sample table shows about 37,000 clones, and 90% to 95% are seen once. Of the sample, 15% to 19% is held by the ten largest clones. The source material was peripheral blood. The origin of the receptors is a woman under 40 in a cohort sampled during active COVID-19.

The V call is TRBV9, the J call TRBJ2-3, with 10 bases identical to TRBD2. Germline V CDR1 and CDR2: SGDLS, YYNGEE. This CDR3 is 17 amino acids long. V was pared by 4 bases and J by 3 bases, with 11 bases of the junction left unmatched. The CDR3 DNA is TGTGCCAGCAGCTCCAGCCCCCTAGCGGGAGTGACAGATACGCAGTATTTT. As protein: CASSSSPLAGVTDTQYF.

This chain connects TRBV11-2 to TRBJ2-5, with TRBD1 identical over 10 bases. The CDR3 is made up of 14 amino acids. Trimming took 4 bases from V and 4 from J; bases not matched to a gene: 3. Per the germline V gene, CDR1 is SGHAT and CDR2 is FQNNGV. This chain's CDR3 is CASSSDRGRETQYF. In nucleotides, the CDR3 is TGTGCCAGCAGCTCAGACAGGGGGCGAGAGACCCAGTACTTC.